A selection of T cell receptor beta chains follows, all from one sample in a study of blood T cells in healthy people across ages. TCRdb recomputed calls from the 5' RACE reads with MiXCR, one row per CDR3 protein. The data hold approximately 690,000 distinct CDR3 sequences, with approximately 59% observed a single time. The sequencing input was blood. These TCRs come from a man in his 60s in good health. The conserved cysteine and the conserved F or W are not part of the CDR3 here.

ASSPDRGQGGDTQY	TRBV7-2	TRBJ2-3
ASSSSGGARYTQY	TRBV12-3/TRBV12-4	TRBJ2-3
ASSWTGGRGETQY	TRBV7-8	TRBJ2-5
ASSADGTPYNEQF	TRBV9	TRBJ2-1
PSSVPVGTQY	TRBV3-1	TRBJ2-5
SARTVAGTDTQY	TRBV20-1	TRBJ2-3
ASSSHGGDEKLF	TRBV7-9	TRBJ1-4
ASSFRQGNQPQH	TRBV27	TRBJ1-5
ASRGLVYEQY	TRBV28	TRBJ2-7
ASSYTTRKETQY	TRBV6-5	TRBJ2-5
ASSLAPGGSGANVLT	TRBV7-6	TRBJ2-6
ASSERQGVYGYT	TRBV6-4	TRBJ1-2
SAGTGYTGELF	TRBV29-1	TRBJ2-2
ASSVRGGSTDTQY	TRBV2	TRBJ2-3
SVGTGASNEQY	TRBV29-1	TRBJ2-5
ASSFLGYQGEKGYT	TRBV7-2	TRBJ1-2
ASSPHGGSDTQY	TRBV12-3/TRBV12-4	TRBJ2-3
ASSVGDRGSKTQY	TRBV9	TRBJ2-5
ASSFSSGTGIQY	TRBV3-1	TRBJ2-4
ASSLDPTGFIYGYT	TRBV7-2	TRBJ1-2
ASSQGTGGNEQF	TRBV5-5	TRBJ2-1
ASSLARDGTQY	TRBV7-2	TRBJ2-3
ATSRDEKYNEQF	TRBV15	TRBJ2-1
SARDRVREKLF	TRBV20-1	TRBJ1-4
SAKVLVNEQF	TRBV29-1	TRBJ2-1
ASSGVRGGSYEQY	TRBV7-9	TRBJ2-7
ASSLDGAGGTQY	TRBV7-2	TRBJ2-3
ASSLRWGDEQY	TRBV7-2	.
ASSEAYEQY	TRBV7-2	TRBJ2-7
ASSSLFSGANVLT	TRBV7-9	TRBJ2-6
ASSQDAVGDTSDEQY	TRBV4-3	TRBJ2-7
ASRTLSYEQY	TRBV6-2/TRBV6-3	TRBJ2-7
ASRTEGGSYGYT	TRBV12-3/TRBV12-4	TRBJ1-2
ATSRDGLGGEKLF	TRBV15	TRBJ1-4
ASTLQGDTQY	TRBV12-3/TRBV12-4	TRBJ2-3
ASSSPGVGGFGETQY	TRBV27	TRBJ2-5
ASSPIRGGSQPQH	TRBV27	TRBJ1-5